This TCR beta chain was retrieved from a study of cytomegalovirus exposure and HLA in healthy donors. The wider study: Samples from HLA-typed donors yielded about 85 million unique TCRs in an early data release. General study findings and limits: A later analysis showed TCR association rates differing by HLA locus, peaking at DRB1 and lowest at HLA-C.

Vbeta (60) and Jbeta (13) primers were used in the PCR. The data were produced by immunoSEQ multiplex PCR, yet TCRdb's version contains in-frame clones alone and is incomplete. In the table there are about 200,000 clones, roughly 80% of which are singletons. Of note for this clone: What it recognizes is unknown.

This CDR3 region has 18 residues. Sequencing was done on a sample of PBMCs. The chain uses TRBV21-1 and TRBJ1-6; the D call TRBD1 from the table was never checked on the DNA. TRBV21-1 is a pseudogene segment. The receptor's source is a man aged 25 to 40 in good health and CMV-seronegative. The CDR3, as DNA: TGTGCCAGCAGCAAAGGTAGCGGGACAGGGGACTATAATTCACCCCTCCACTTT. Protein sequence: CASSKGSGTGDYNSPLHF.